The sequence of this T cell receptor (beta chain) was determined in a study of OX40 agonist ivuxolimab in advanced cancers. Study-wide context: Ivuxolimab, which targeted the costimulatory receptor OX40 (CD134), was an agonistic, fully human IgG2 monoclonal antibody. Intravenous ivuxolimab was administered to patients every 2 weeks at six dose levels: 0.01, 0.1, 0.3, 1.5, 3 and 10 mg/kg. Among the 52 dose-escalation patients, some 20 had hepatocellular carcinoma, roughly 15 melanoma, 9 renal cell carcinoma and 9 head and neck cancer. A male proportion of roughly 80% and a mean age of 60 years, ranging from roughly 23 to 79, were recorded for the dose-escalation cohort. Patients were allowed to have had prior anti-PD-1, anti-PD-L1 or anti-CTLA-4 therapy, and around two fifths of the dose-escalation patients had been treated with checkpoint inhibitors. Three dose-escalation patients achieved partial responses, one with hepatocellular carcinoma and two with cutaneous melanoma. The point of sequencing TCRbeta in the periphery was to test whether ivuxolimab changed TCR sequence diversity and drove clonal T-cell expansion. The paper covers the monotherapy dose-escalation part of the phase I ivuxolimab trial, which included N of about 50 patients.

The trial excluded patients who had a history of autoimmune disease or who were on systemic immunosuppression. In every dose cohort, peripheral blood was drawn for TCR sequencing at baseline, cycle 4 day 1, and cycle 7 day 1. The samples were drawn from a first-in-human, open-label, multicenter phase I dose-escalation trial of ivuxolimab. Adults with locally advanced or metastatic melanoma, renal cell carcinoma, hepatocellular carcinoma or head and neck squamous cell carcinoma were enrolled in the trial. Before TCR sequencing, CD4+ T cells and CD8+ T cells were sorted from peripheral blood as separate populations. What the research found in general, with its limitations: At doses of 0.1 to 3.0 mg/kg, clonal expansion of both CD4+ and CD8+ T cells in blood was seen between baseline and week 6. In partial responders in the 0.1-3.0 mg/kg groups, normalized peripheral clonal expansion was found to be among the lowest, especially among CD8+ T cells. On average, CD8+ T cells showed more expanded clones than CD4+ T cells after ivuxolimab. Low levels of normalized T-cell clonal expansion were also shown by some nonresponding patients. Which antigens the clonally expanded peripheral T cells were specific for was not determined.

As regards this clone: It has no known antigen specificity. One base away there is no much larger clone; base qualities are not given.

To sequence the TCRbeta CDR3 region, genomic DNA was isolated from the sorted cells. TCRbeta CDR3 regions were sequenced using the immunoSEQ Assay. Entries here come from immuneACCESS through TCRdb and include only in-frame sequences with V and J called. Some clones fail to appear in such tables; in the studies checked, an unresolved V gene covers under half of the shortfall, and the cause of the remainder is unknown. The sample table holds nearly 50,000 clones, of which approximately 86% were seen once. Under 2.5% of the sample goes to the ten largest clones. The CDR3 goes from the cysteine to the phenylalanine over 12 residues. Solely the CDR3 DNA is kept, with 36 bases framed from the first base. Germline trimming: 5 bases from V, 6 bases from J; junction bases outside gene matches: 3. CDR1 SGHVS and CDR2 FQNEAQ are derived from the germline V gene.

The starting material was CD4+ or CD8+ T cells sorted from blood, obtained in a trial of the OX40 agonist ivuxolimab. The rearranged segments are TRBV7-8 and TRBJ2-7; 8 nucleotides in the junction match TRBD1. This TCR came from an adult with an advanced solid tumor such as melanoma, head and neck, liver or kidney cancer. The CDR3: CASSGQGREQYF. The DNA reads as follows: TGTGCCAGCAGCGGACAGGGTCGCGAGCAGTACTTC.